Below are 21 T cell receptor beta chains sequenced from a single sample in a study of shared clonotypes between healthy human individuals. The naive CD8 population came from CD45RO-negative cells selected for CCR7, without terminally differentiated effector memory CD45RA+ cells. Method: immunoSEQ multiplex PCR; TCRdb's copy keeps in-frame clones and lacks some. The profile shows around 2.1 million clones, about 93% of them singletons. Sequenced material: naive CD8+ T cells from PBMCs. All receptors derive from a man between 18 and 29 years old in good health. Some clones in this sample may be carry-over from other donors' samples.

This clone was found a few times. The V call is TRBV4-1, the J call TRBJ2-2, with a tentative D call TRBD2 (5 bases). The germline CDR1 and CDR2 sequences are MGHRA and YSYEKL. The CDR3 consists of 14 residues. Trimming cost V 3 bases and J 4 bases, with 9 bases left between them. The CDR3 spells CASSQGDATGELFF. CDR3 coding DNA: TGCGCCAGCAGCCAGGGAGATGCCACCGGGGAGCTGTTTTTT.

V usage is TRBV6-1 and J usage is TRBJ2-7; D is ambiguous. The germline gives CDR1 MNHNS, CDR2 SASEGT. The CDR3 contains 11 residues. Trimming left V 2 bases short and J 4 bases short, with 3 bases between. The CDR3 loop is CASSEYYEQYF. The CDR3, as DNA: TGTGCCAGCAGTGAATATTACGAGCAGTACTTC.

This clone has a single count. The chain employs TRBV28 and TRBJ2-7, with 11 nucleotides matching TRBD1. Germline values: CDR1 MDHEN, CDR2 SYDVKM. Losses at the gene ends were 6 bases for V and 3 bases for J; bases not matched to a gene: 10. The CDR3 runs 16 residues. The CDR3 here is CASSSRGTGGYYEQYF. CDR3 coding DNA: TGTGCCAGCAGCTCCCGGGGGACAGGGGGGTACTACGAGCAGTACTTC.

The rearrangement joins TRBV28 to TRBJ1-5; possibly TRBD1 for D (6 bases). The CDR3 loop spans 15 amino acids. The germline V and J ends were trimmed by 6 bases and 2 bases, with 14 bases remaining between them. Germline V gene sequence: CDR1 MDHEN, CDR2 SYDVKM. CDR3: CASRQTGSGNQPQHF. The CDR3 bases are TGTGCCAGCAGGCAAACAGGGTCGGGCAATCAGCCCCAGCATTTT.

This clone appeared a few times. V gene TRBV27 combines with J gene TRBJ1-2; 8 bases align to TRBD1. This CDR3 comprises 14 residues. V lost 2 bases and J lost 7; bases outside the gene matches: 6. CDR1 is MNHEY, CDR2 SMNVEV, per germline (reference sequence). This chain's CDR3 is CASSLAGGGGGYTF. CDR3 in DNA: TGTGCCAGCAGTTTAGCAGGGGGCGGAGGTGGCTACACCTTC.

This clone was picked up one time. V usage is TRBV2 and J usage is TRBJ1-3; D not resolved. Germline V gene sequence: CDR1 SNHLY, CDR2 FYNNEI. V shed 11 bases and J shed 1 base, with 21 bases lying between them. The CDR3 has 16 amino acids. This CDR3 reads CASSSGSGRSGNTIYF. CDR3 sequence (DNA): TGTGCCTCTTCCTCAGGTTCCGGGAGGTCTGGAAACACCATATATTTT.

V and J are TRBV6-5 and TRBJ2-1; 7 bases are shared with TRBD2. The V gene's germline CDR1 is MNHEY and CDR2 SVGAGI. The CDR3 has 13 amino acids. The trim removed 0 bases at V and 10 bases at J, leaving 3 bases unmatched. The DNA of the CDR3 is TGTGCCAGCAGTTACTCAGGCGGGAGCGAGCAGTTCTTC. Protein: CASSYSGGSEQFF.

J is TRBJ2-7 and V is TRBV2, with D unclear. The CDR3 sequence is 16 residues long. Trimming took off 0 bases at V and 2 bases at J, with 14 bases between the two ends. Germline V gene data show CDR1 as SNHLY and CDR2 as FYNNEI. The chain's CDR3 is CASSEALGYTTYEQYF. For the CDR3, the DNA is TGTGCCAGCAGTGAAGCGCTTGGCTACACGACCTACGAGCAGTACTTC.

The V call is TRBV28, the J call TRBJ2-7; 9 nucleotides match TRBD2. Germline CDR1 is MDHEN and CDR2 is SYDVKM. The CDR3 sequence is 16 residues long. Trimming took 5 bases from V and 0 from J; bases not matched to a gene: 8. The chain's CDR3 is CASSLSGSYHSYEQYF. CDR3 sequence (DNA): TGTGCCAGCAGTCTTAGCGGGAGTTACCACTCCTACGAGCAGTACTTC.

This clone has a single count. The CDR3 spells CASNHWTSGRKCEQFF. The CDR3 bases are TGTGCCAGCAACCACTGGACTAGCGGGAGGAAGTGTGAGCAGTTCTTC. The chain couples TRBV6-6 to TRBJ2-1, with 14 bases matching TRBD2. The CDR3 has 16 amino acids. V dropped 7 bases and J dropped 9; count of bases not matched to a gene: 11. The germline CDR1 and CDR2 sequences are MNHNY and SVGAGI (reference sequence).

This clone was observed a handful of times. This chain joins TRBV19 and TRBJ1-1; D gene uncertain. The CDR3 extends over 16 amino acids. CDR1 is LNHDA and CDR2 is SQIVND in the germline V gene (reference sequence). V was trimmed by 4 bases and J by 4 bases, leaving 19 bases between them. For the CDR3, the DNA is TGTGCCAGTAGTAAAAGTGTGAGGAAGTCGGGCACTGAAGCTTTCTTT. The encoded protein is CASSKSVRKSGTEAFF.

The chain combines TRBV19 with TRBJ2-7; weak D call: TRBD2 (5 bases). This CDR3 is built from 15 residues. The V end was cut by 5 bases, the J end by 2 bases, with 16 bases between. CDR1 and CDR2 (germline): LNHDA, SQIVND (reference sequence). CDR3 protein: CASSPEGGSPYEQYF. The CDR3 DNA is TGTGCCAGTAGTCCTGAGGGCGGATCGCCCTACGAGCAGTACTTC.

V and J are TRBV13 and TRBJ2-4, with D perhaps matching TRBD1 or TRBD2 (5 bases each). V lost 8 bases to trimming and J lost 7 bases, with 21 bases between them. In germline, CDR1 is PRHDT, CDR2 FYEKMQ (reference sequence). This CDR3 is built from 15 residues. The CDR3 nucleotides read TGTGCCAGCTCGCACCTCACCGGGACGAATAACATTCAGTACTTC. Translating it yields CASSHLTGTNNIQYF. Supplemented by reference TRBV13 and TRBJ2-4, the full variable domain reads AAGVIQSPRHLIKEKRETATLKCYPIPRHDTVYWYQQGPGQDPQFLISFYEKMQSDKGSIPDRFSAQQFSDYHSELNMSSLELGDSALYFCASSHLTGTNNIQYFGAGTRLSVL.

J is TRBJ1-2 and V is TRBV7-9, with a tentative D call TRBD1 (6 bases). The germline V gene has CDR1 SEHNR and CDR2 FQNEAQ (reference sequence). There are 15 residues in the CDR3. With 0 bases removed from V and 8 bases from J, the gap between germline ends came to 16 bases. The CDR3 DNA sequence: TGTGCCAGCAGCTTAGCTCGGGGGGCGCCTGAAGGCTACACCTTC. Translation gives CASSLARGAPEGYTF. Filled out from reference TRBV7-9 and TRBJ1-2, the complete variable domain reads DTGVSQNPRHKITKRGQNVTFRCDPISEHNRLYWYRQTLGQGPEFLTYFQNEAQLEKSRLLSDRFSAERPKGSFSTLEIQRTEQGDSAMYLCASSLARGAPEGYTFGSGTRLTVV.

The chain links TRBV7-9 to TRBJ2-6, with D unresolved. Germline CDR1 and CDR2: SEHNR and FQNEAQ (reference sequence). This CDR3 comprises 17 residues. V dropped 1 base and J dropped 6 bases, with 16 bases sitting between them. The CDR3 loop reads CASSLVLRAAEANVLTF. CDR3 bases: TGTGCCAGCAGCTTAGTCCTTCGGGCGGCCGAGGCCAACGTCCTGACTTTC. The full variable domain, in which reference TRBV7-9 and TRBJ2-6 provide the parts outside the CDR3, is DTGVSQNPRHKITKRGQNVTFRCDPISEHNRLYWYRQTLGQGPEFLTYFQNEAQLEKSRLLSDRFSAERPKGSFSTLEIQRTEQGDSAMYLCASSLVLRAAEANVLTFGAGSRLTVL.

V is TRBV6-5 and J is TRBJ2-7, with D possibly being TRBD1 (6 bases). V lost 5 bases and J 0 bases, leaving 11 bases between the germline ends. CDR3 size: 14 residues. Germline loops: CDR1 MNHEY, CDR2 SVGAGI. CDR3 sequence (DNA): TGTGCCAGCAGTGAGGACAGTTTCTCCTACGAGCAGTACTTC. It encodes CASSEDSFSYEQYF.

The V gene is TRBV7-9, the J gene TRBJ2-5, with 9 bases matching TRBD1. In germline, CDR1 is SEHNR, CDR2 FQNEAQ (reference sequence). With 5 bases clipped from V and 4 bases from J, the junction kept 8 bases outside the gene matches. This CDR3 has 15 residues. CDR3 in DNA: TGTGCCAGCAGCCAAACACAGGGGGCTCGAGAGACCCAGTACTTC. Its protein product is CASSQTQGARETQYF.

The V gene is TRBV6-6, the J gene TRBJ1-1; D ambiguous. Germline CDR1 MNHNY, CDR2 SVGAGI (reference sequence). The V gene lost 7 bases and the J gene lost 4 bases, with 16 bases spanning the gap. This CDR3 spans 14 amino acids. CDR3 loop: CASNFGAGGTEAFF. The CDR3 DNA reads TGTGCCAGCAATTTCGGAGCGGGCGGCACTGAAGCTTTCTTT.

For this clone: Other nucleotide sequences in the sample specify the same CDR3. This sequence joins TRBV9 and TRBJ2-3; D remains ambiguous. The CDR3 runs to 11 residues. CDR1 is SGDLS, CDR2 YYNGEE, per germline. V lost 5 bases and J 3 bases, leaving 4 bases between the germline ends. As DNA, the CDR3 is TGTGCCAGCAGGGGGACAGATACGCAGTATTTT. Its translation: CASRGTDTQYF.

The chain uses TRBV5-6 and TRBJ2-4; the D is unclear. The V gene's germline CDR1 is SGHDT and CDR2 YYEEEE. Trimming pared 2 bases from V and 1 base from J, leaving 7 bases between. This CDR3 spans 14 amino acids. This CDR3 is CASSFGDAKNIQYF. Here the CDR3 DNA reads TGTGCCAGCAGCTTTGGGGATGCCAAAAACATTCAGTACTTC.

Here the CDR3 DNA reads TGTGCCAGCAGCTCTTCCCGGGGGAACACTGAAGCTTTCTTT. Its translation: CASSSSRGNTEAFF. This chain joins TRBV7-6 and TRBJ1-1; D is uncertain. The CDR3 covers 14 residues. Germline CDR1 SGHVS, CDR2 FNYEAQ. Trimming stripped 4 bases from V and 1 base from J, with 10 bases between. Filled out from reference TRBV7-6 and TRBJ1-1, the complete variable domain reads GAGVSQSPRYKVTKRGQDVALRCDPISGHVSLYWYRQALGQGPEFLTYFNYEAQQDKSGLPNDRFSAERPEGSISTLTIQRTEQRDSAMYRCASSSSRGNTEAFFGQGTRLTVV.